This T cell receptor (beta chain) was recorded in a study of blood T cell repertoires in COVID-19. At the level of the study: From the United States, Italy and Spain came samples of acute and convalescent COVID-19. In each case, the material was cDNA or gDNA derived from T cells, B-cell-depleted T cells, or PBMCs.

Researchers sorted participants into cohorts using their self-reported clinical history. Two consecutive negative NP/OP PCR tests, clearance, or resolved symptoms defined Cohort 3 recovery. Assay used: immunoSEQ multiplex PCR; TCRdb lists only in-frame clones, some missing. The sample consists of about 220,000 clones, 70% to 85% of them appearing once. The trim removed 4 bases at V and 7 bases at J, leaving 3 bases unmatched. This CDR3 is built from 12 residues. Germline CDR1 and CDR2: SGHNT and YYREEE (reference sequence). Sequenced: PBMCs or T cells enriched from blood (not recorded which). The rearrangement joins TRBV5-4 to TRBJ2-7; 9 bases fit TRBD2. The TCR was taken from a man aged 35-49 years who had recovered from COVID-19. The CDR3 here is CASSRLAAEQYF. For the CDR3, the DNA is TGTGCCAGCAGCCGACTAGCGGCAGAGCAGTACTTC.